These 9 T cell receptor beta chains were all obtained from the same sample, sequenced in a study of CD8 T cells in Susac syndrome. cDNA came from approximately 0.5 to 1 ug RNA primed by random hexamers. Each CDR3 protein gets one entry after TCRdb re-called the immunoSEQ multiplex PCR reads with MiXCR. The table lists 210,000 or so distinct CDR3 sequences, 80% to 95% of them singletons. The material sequenced was CD8+ T cells from PBMCs. The receptors originated from a human donor with multiple sclerosis.

The CDR3 nucleotides read TGTGCCAGCAGCTTAGTACCAGCGGGAGGGCCAGATACGCAGTATTTT. Its protein is CASSLVPAGGPDTQYF. The chain joins TRBV11-2 to TRBJ2-3, with 10 positions matching TRBD2. V shed 1 base, J shed 4 bases, and the junction held 5 bases outside the gene matches. From germline, CDR1 is SGHAT and CDR2 FQNNGV. The CDR3 sequence is 16 residues long.

The rearrangement uses TRBV9 and TRBJ2-1; 8 bases map to TRBD2. This CDR3 is built from 16 residues. The germline V gene has CDR1 SGDLS and CDR2 YYNGEE. With 3 bases clipped from V and 5 bases from J, the junction kept 10 bases outside the gene matches. As DNA, the CDR3 is TGTGCCAGCAGCGCTCCGTCTAGCGGGCTTAACAATGAGCAGTTCTTC. This codes for CASSAPSSGLNNEQFF.

CDR3 amino acids: CASSAGTGVTGANVLTF. DNA for the CDR3: TGTGCCAGCAGTGCGGGGACGGGGGTAACTGGGGCCAACGTCCTGACTTTC. The genes are TRBV25-1 and TRBJ2-6; D is perhaps TRBD2 (6 bases). The CDR3 loop spans 17 amino acids. Germline loops: CDR1 MGHDK, CDR2 SYGVNS. Deletions cut 4 bases from V and 2 bases from J, with 15 bases between.

The CDR3 protein is CASSPRIGLHQPQHF. The CDR3 region has the DNA TGTGCCAGCAGCCCAAGGATCGGTCTTCATCAGCCCCAGCATTTT. The chain joins TRBV6-5 to TRBJ1-5, with unresolved D. The CDR3 totals 15 residues. The germline V gene has CDR1 MNHEY and CDR2 SVGAGI. The V gene lost 6 bases and the J gene lost 5 bases, with 17 bases spanning the gap.

J is TRBJ1-2 and V is TRBV6-6, with D possibly matching TRBD1 (6 bases). The ends were cut back, 5 bases at V and 6 bases at J, with 19 bases in the middle. The CDR3 length is 15 residues. CDR1 and CDR2 from the germline V gene are MNHNY and SVGAGI (reference sequence). CDR3 sequence: CASSPRDTLEDGYTF. In nucleotides, the CDR3 is TGTGCCAGCAGTCCTCGGGACACCCTAGAGGATGGCTACACCTTC.

The chain joins TRBV11-2 to TRBJ2-7; TRBD2 matches at 8 bases. In germline, CDR1 is SGHAT, CDR2 FQNNGV. The CDR3 consists of 15 residues. V dropped 2 bases and J dropped 5; count of bases not matched to a gene: 8. The CDR3 reads CASSLPLSGSHEQYF. The CDR3 DNA reads as TGTGCCAGCAGCTTACCCCTCAGCGGGAGCCACGAGCAGTACTTC.

The rearrangement links TRBV7-6 to TRBJ2-1, with TRBD2 identical over 11 bases. This CDR3 contains 15 residues. CDR1 is SGHVS, CDR2 FNYEAQ, per germline. V dropped 0 bases and J dropped 7; count of bases not matched to a gene: 2. The CDR3 reads CASSLASGRGNEQFF. The CDR3 DNA sequence: TGTGCCAGCAGCTTAGCTAGCGGGAGGGGGAATGAGCAGTTCTTC.

This chain connects TRBV2 to TRBJ1-4; D possibly corresponds to TRBD1 (6 bases). Germline V lookup: CDR1 SNHLY, CDR2 FYNNEI. V was shortened by 10 bases and J by 6 bases, with 12 bases between the two germline ends. There are 12 residues in the CDR3. For the CDR3, the DNA is TGTGCCACCAGGAGGGGGTATGAAAAACTGTTTTTT. It codes for CATRRGYEKLFF.

This clonotype was picked up a small number of times. The chain recombines TRBV6-5 with TRBJ2-5; tentative D call: TRBD1 (6 bases). Looked up from germline, CDR1 is MNHEY and CDR2 is SVGAGI. The CDR3 is 15 amino acids. V lost 2 bases and J 4 bases, leaving 14 bases between the germline ends. The CDR3 reads CASSYHPTGRETQYF. Here the CDR3 DNA reads TGTGCCAGCAGTTACCACCCAACAGGGAGAGAGACCCAGTACTTC.